This T cell receptor (beta chain) was profiled in a study of T cell responses to AZD1222 COVID-19 vaccine. Study-level results: Along spike, vaccine-associated CD4 TCRs were found throughout, with dominance at 160-218 and 743-854. The repertoires were collected only after the peak T cell response. The number of AZD1222 recipients seropositive at baseline was only five to seven.

As for this clone: What it binds is not known.

The analysis combined second doses at about 4 or about 12 weeks. The protocol was immunoSEQ multiplex PCR, while the TCRdb copy is restricted to in-frame clones and leaves out a portion. In the table there are about 200,000 clones, 80% to 95% of which are singletons. Trimming at V came to 4 bases and at J to 6 bases, leaving 2 bases not matched to a gene. The germline V gene encodes CDR1 SGHVS and CDR2 FNYEAQ. This CDR3 has 14 residues. The sequence came from an adult who received the AZD1222 COVID-19 vaccine. The chain carries TRBV7-6 and TRBJ1-5, with 11 bases identical to TRBD1. Sequencing used peripheral blood, obtained 28 days after the second AZD1222 dose. The CDR3 coding sequence is TGTGCCAGCAGCTCCGGGACAGGGGGTCAGCCCCAGCATTTT. It yields the protein CASSSGTGGQPQHF. Variable domain in full (rest from reference TRBV7-6 and TRBJ1-5): GAGVSQSPRYKVTKRGQDVALRCDPISGHVSLYWYRQALGQGPEFLTYFNYEAQQDKSGLPNDRFSAERPEGSISTLTIQRTEQRDSAMYRCASSSGTGGQPQHFGDGTRLSIL.